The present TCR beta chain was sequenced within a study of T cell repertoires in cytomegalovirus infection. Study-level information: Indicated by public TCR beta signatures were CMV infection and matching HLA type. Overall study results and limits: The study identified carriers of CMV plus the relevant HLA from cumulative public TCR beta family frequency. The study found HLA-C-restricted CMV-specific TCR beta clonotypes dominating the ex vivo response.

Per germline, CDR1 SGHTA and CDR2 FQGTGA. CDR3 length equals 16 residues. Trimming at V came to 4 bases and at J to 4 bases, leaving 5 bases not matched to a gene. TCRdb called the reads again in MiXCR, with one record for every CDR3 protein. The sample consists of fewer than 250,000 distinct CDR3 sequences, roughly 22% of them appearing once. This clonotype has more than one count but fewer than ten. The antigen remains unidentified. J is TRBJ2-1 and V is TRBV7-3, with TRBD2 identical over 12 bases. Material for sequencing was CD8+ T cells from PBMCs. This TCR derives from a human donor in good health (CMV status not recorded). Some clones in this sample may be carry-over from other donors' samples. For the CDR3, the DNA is TGTGCCAGCAGCTCTTACCTAGCGGGGGGGTACAATGAGCAGTTCTTC. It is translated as CASSSYLAGGYNEQFF.